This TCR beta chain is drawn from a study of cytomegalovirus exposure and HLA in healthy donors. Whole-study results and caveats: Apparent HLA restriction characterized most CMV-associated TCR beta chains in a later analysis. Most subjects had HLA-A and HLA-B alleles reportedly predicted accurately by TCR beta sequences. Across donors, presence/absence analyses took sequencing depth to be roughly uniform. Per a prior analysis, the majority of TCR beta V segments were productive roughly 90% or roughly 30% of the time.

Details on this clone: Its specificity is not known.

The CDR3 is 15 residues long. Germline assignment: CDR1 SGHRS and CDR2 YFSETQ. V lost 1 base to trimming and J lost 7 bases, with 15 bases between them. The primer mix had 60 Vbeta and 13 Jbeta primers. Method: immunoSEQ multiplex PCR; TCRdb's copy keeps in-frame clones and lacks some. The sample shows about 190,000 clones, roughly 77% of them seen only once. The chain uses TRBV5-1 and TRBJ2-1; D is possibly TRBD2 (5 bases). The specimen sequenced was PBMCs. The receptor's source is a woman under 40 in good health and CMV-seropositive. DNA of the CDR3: TGCGCCAGCAGCTTGCTCACGGCCCCGGGGAATGAGCAGTTCTTC. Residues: CASSLLTAPGNEQFF.